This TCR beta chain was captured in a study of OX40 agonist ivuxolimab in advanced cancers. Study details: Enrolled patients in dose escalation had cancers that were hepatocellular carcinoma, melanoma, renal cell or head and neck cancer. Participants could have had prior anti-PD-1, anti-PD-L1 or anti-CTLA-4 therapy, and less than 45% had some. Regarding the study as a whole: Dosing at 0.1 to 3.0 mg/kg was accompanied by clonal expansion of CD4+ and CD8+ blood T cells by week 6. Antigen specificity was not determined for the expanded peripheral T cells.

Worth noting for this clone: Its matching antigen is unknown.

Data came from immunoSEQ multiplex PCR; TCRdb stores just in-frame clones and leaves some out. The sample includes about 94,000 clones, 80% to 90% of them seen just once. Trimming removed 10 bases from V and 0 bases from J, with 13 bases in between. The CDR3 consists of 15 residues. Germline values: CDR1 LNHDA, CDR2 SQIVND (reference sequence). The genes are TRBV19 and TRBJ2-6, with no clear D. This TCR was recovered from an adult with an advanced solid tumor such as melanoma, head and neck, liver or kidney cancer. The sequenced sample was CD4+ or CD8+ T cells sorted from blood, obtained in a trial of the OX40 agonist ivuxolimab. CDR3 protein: CATRVSSSGANVLTF. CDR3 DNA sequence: TGTGCCACCCGGGTGAGCAGCTCTGGGGCCAACGTCCTGACTTTC. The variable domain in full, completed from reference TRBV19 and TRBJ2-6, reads DGGITQSPKYLFRKEGQNVTLSCEQNLNHDAMYWYRQDPGQGLRLIYYSQIVNDFQKGDIAEGYSVSREKKESFPLTVTSAQKNPTAFYLCATRVSSSGANVLTFGAGSRLTVL.